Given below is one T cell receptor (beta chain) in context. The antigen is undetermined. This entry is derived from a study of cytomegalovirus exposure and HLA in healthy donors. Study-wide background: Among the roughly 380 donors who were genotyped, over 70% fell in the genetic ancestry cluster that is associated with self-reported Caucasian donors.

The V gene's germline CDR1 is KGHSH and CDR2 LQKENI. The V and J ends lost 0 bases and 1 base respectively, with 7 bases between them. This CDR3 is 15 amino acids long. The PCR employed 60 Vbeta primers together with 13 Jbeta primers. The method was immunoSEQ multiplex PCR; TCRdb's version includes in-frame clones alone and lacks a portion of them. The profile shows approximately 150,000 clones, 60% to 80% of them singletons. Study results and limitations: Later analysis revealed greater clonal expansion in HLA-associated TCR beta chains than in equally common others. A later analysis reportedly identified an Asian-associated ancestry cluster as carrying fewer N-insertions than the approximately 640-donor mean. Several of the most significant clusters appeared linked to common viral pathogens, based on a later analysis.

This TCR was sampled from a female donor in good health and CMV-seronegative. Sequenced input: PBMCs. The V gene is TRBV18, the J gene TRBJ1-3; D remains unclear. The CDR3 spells CASSPPATSGNTIYF. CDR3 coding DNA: TGTGCCAGCTCACCACCGGCCACATCTGGAAACACCATATATTTT.